What follows are 20 T cell receptor beta chains derived from one specimen sequenced in a study of CXCR3-negative and CXCR3-positive naive CD8 T cells. The libraries of TRB cDNA were constructed through 5' RACE using UMI labels. Using the 5' RACE reads, TCRdb records one entry per CDR3 protein without DNA. This sample's table reports over 100,000 distinct CDR3 sequences. Sequencing was carried out using naive CXCR3- CD8+ T cells from blood. The sample's subset: CD45RO-CCR7+CD27+CD95- naive CD8+ T cells lacking CXCR3 (TNR3-). These TCRs come from a human donor in good health. Some clones in this sample may be carry-over from other donors' samples.

V usage is TRBV7-9 and J usage is TRBJ2-1; TCRdb indicates TRBD1, and absent DNA this call remains unverified. The CDR3 is made up of 13 amino acids. Germline V CDR1 and CDR2: SEHNR, FQNEAQ (reference sequence). The CDR3 loop reads CASSSPGHNEQFF.

This sequence joins TRBV9 and TRBJ2-3; checking the TCRdb D call of TRBD2 is not possible without DNA. CDR3 length: 15 amino acids. Germline CDR1 SGDLS, CDR2 YYNGEE. The CDR3 sequence: CASSTQRTSTDTQYF.

The CDR3 loop reads CASSFNGAGNTEAFF. The chain recombines TRBV9 with TRBJ1-1; absent DNA, TCRdb's TRBD1 call cannot be checked. Germline CDR1 SGDLS, CDR2 YYNGEE. The CDR3 loop spans 15 amino acids.

The rearrangement joins TRBV20-1 to TRBJ1-5; TCRdb's assignment of TRBD1 cannot be checked, as there is no DNA. The CDR3 length is 15 residues. Germline V gene sequence: CDR1 DFQATT, CDR2 SNEGSKA (reference sequence). Here the CDR3 reads CSAIQEFYSNQPQHF.

This chain links TRBV7-8 with TRBJ2-3; TCRdb selects TRBD2, and the lack of DNA leaves this call unchecked. CDR1 is SGHVS, CDR2 FQNEAQ, per germline. The CDR3 is made up of 20 amino acids. CDR3 in amino acids: CASSEESGLAGYASTDTQYF.

CDR3 sequence reads: CASTIAGAPYNEQFF. J is TRBJ2-1 and V is TRBV7-8. Germline CDR1 SGHVS, CDR2 FQNEAQ. The CDR3 runs to 15 residues.

V usage is TRBV7-9 and J usage is TRBJ2-1; TCRdb names TRBD1, which stays unverified in the absence of DNA. The CDR3 consists of 14 residues. The germline V gene has CDR1 SEHNR and CDR2 FQNEAQ (reference sequence). CDR3 residues: CAGRGASSYNEQFF.

This chain's CDR3 is CASSYGTGGTEAFF. The chain is built from TRBV11-2 and TRBJ1-1; without DNA, the TCRdb call of TRBD1 cannot be checked. The germline V gene encodes CDR1 SGHAT and CDR2 FQNNGV. CDR3 length: 14 amino acids.

The genes are TRBV29-1 and TRBJ2-7; the TCRdb call, TRBD1, lacks DNA for checking. Germline V gives CDR1 SQVTM, CDR2 ANQGSEA. CDR3 length: 14 residues. CDR3 sequence reads: CSVSGTGQSYEQYF.

The rearrangement uses TRBV7-9 and TRBJ1-6; as DNA is missing, the TRBD1 call by TCRdb cannot be tested. This CDR3 is built from 17 residues. Germline V gene data show CDR1 as SEHNR and CDR2 as FQNEAQ (reference sequence). The CDR3 is CASSSSGTAPSNSPLHF.

The chain employs TRBV28 and TRBJ1-2; without DNA, the TCRdb call of TRBD1 cannot be checked. This CDR3 contains 15 residues. CDR1 is MDHEN and CDR2 is SYDVKM in the germline V gene. CDR3 region: CASSKTGTVNYGYTF.

The gene calls are TRBV28 and TRBJ2-5; TCRdb returns TRBD1, unconfirmable since there is no DNA. CDR3 length equals 15 residues. The germline V gene encodes CDR1 MDHEN and CDR2 SYDVKM. CDR3 region: CASGGGTSYQETQYF.

This rearrangement joins TRBV29-1 to TRBJ1-2; TCRdb calls TRBD1, which cannot be checked without DNA. The germline V gene has CDR1 SQVTM and CDR2 ANQGSEA. The CDR3 has 13 amino acids. Here the CDR3 reads CSVDRQGIYSYTF.

Here the CDR3 reads CASSQEWRYGNQPQHF. The chain carries TRBV4-3 and TRBJ1-5. This CDR3 has 16 amino acids. Germline CDR1 LGHNA, CDR2 YSLEER.

This chain joins TRBV7-2 and TRBJ2-1; the TCRdb call, TRBD1, lacks DNA for checking. The length of the CDR3 is 16 residues. Germline assignment: CDR1 SGHTA and CDR2 FQGNSA. This CDR3 is CASSLVPGGLHNEQFF.

The genes are TRBV12-3 or TRBV12-4 and TRBJ2-1; the D gene TCRdb calls, TRBD1, cannot be checked with no DNA. This CDR3 spans 17 amino acids. The chain's CDR3 is CASSTEDGTVGYNEQFF.

J is TRBJ2-1 and V is TRBV5-6; TCRdb selects TRBD2, and the lack of DNA leaves this call unchecked. CDR3 size: 17 residues. Germline V gene sequence: CDR1 SGHDT, CDR2 YYEEEE. The CDR3 region is CASSLRKVAGYYNEQFF.

CDR3 residues: CAWRVTYNEQFF. The chain has TRBV30 and TRBJ2-1. Germline CDR1 is GTSNPN and CDR2 is SVGIG (reference sequence). CDR3 length: 12 residues.

V usage is TRBV4-2 and J usage is TRBJ2-7; as DNA is missing, the TRBD2 call by TCRdb cannot be tested. The V gene's germline CDR1 is LGHNA and CDR2 YNFKEQ. The CDR3 sequence is 14 residues long. CDR3 loop: CASSQDGLTYEQYF.

The rearrangement joins TRBV4-1 to TRBJ1-2; TCRdb indicates TRBD1, and absent DNA this call remains unverified. CDR3 length: 14 amino acids. CDR1 and CDR2 (germline): MGHRA, YSYEKL. This CDR3 reads CASSHGQEAYGYTF.